This is a list of T cell receptor beta chains from one sample in a study of blood T cell repertoires in COVID-19. The protocol was immunoSEQ multiplex PCR, while the TCRdb copy is restricted to in-frame clones and leaves out a portion. The sample includes almost 400,000 clones, 88% of them seen just once. The sequencing sample was made of PBMCs or T cells enriched from blood (not recorded which). These receptor sequences come from a woman aged 30 to 39 with acute COVID-19. CDR3s include the opening cysteine and the closing phenylalanine or tryptophan. Fields, in order: CDR3 DNA, CDR3 protein, D gene, J gene, clone size, V gene. D genes are given only for firm matches. The size field is filled for only some rows; it gives once, few, many or a size class.

DNA: TGTGCCACCAGTGGTCAGGCAAAGTCTACGCAGTATTTT
CDR3: CATSGQAKSTQYF
D: NA
J: TRBJ2-3
size: NA
V: TRBV24-1

DNA: TGTGCCAGCAGCCGTGGGACAGGGACCCCCGGCAATCAGCCCCAGCATTTT
CDR3: CASSRGTGTPGNQPQHF
D: TRBD1
J: TRBJ1-5
size: NA
V: TRBV5-5

DNA: TGTGCCAGCAGTGCCGAACCCGGGATCCTCTATGGCTACACCTTC
CDR3: CASSAEPGILYGYTF
D: NA
J: TRBJ1-2
size: NA
V: TRBV6-4

DNA: TGTGCCAGCAGCTTGGGAGCTCGGGACAGGGTTCCCGTCCTGACTTTC
CDR3: CASSLGARDRVPVLTF
D: TRBD1
J: TRBJ2-6
size: NA
V: TRBV5-4

DNA: TGTGCCAGCAGCGTAGCTCAGACTCTTTCCCTGGGTCACACCGGGGAGCTGTTTTTT
CDR3: CASSVAQTLSLGHTGELFF
D: NA
J: TRBJ2-2
size: NA
V: TRBV9

DNA: TGTGCCAGCAGTGAAGAATGGCTAGCGGGGGGCGGGGGTACGCAGTATTTT
CDR3: CASSEEWLAGGGGTQYF
D: TRBD2
J: TRBJ2-3
size: NA
V: TRBV2

DNA: TGTGCCAGCAGCTTAGCAGGGAGCGGTATGTCGGGAAACACCATATATTTT
CDR3: CASSLAGSGMSGNTIYF
D: NA
J: TRBJ1-3
size: once
V: TRBV7-2

DNA: TGTGCCAGCAGTGGGACAGGGGGCCGATCGGGGGTGAACACTGAAGCTTTCTTT
CDR3: CASSGTGGRSGVNTEAFF
D: TRBD1
J: TRBJ1-1
size: NA
V: TRBV6-2/TRBV6-3

DNA: TGTGCCAGCTCACCGACAGGCCCCATTCTCTATGGCTACACCTTC
CDR3: CASSPTGPILYGYTF
D: NA
J: TRBJ1-2
size: NA
V: TRBV18

DNA: TGTGCCAGCAGCTTAGCCGGGACAGCCACAGATACGCAGTATTTT
CDR3: CASSLAGTATDTQYF
D: TRBD1
J: TRBJ2-3
size: NA
V: TRBV5-8

DNA: TGTGCCATCAGTGAGGGGACGGGCGGGGGATTATACGAGCAGTACTTC
CDR3: CAISEGTGGGLYEQYF
D: TRBD2
J: TRBJ2-7
size: NA
V: TRBV10-3

DNA: TGTGCCAGCAGCTTAGAGGGACTAGCGGGGGCCCTCAATGAGCAGTTCTTC
CDR3: CASSLEGLAGALNEQFF
D: TRBD2
J: TRBJ2-1
size: NA
V: TRBV7-8

DNA: TGCGCCAGCAGCTTGGGGACAGGGCACACCGGGGAGCTGTTTTTT
CDR3: CASSLGTGHTGELFF
D: TRBD1
J: TRBJ2-2
size: NA
V: TRBV5-1

DNA: TGTGCCAGCAGTTTATGGCCGGGTTCAACCTACAATGAGCAGTTCTTC
CDR3: CASSLWPGSTYNEQFF
D: NA
J: TRBJ2-1
size: NA
V: TRBV27

DNA: TGTGCCAGCAGCTCCAGAGCGGGACAGGGGCACTATGGCTACACCTTC
CDR3: CASSSRAGQGHYGYTF
D: TRBD1
J: TRBJ1-2
size: NA
V: TRBV5-8

DNA: TGTGCCAGCAGCTTAACGGACACCCAGAACACTGAAGCTTTCTTT
CDR3: CASSLTDTQNTEAFF
D: NA
J: TRBJ1-1
size: NA
V: TRBV7-3

DNA: TGCGCCAGCAGCCCGAGGGACAGCAACTATGGCTACACCTTC
CDR3: CASSPRDSNYGYTF
D: TRBD1
J: TRBJ1-2
size: NA
V: TRBV5-1

DNA: TGTGCCTGGGAACGACAGAAAAATTCACCCCTCCACTTT
CDR3: CAWERQKNSPLHF
D: NA
J: TRBJ1-6
size: NA
V: TRBV30

DNA: TGTGCCAGCAGCTTGGTGGGGCAGGCCCTTCTGAACACTGAAGCTTTCTTT
CDR3: CASSLVGQALLNTEAFF
D: NA
J: TRBJ1-1
size: NA
V: TRBV5-8

DNA: TGCGCCAGCAGCCAACCCCCAATGGGAAGGGGCTCTAGCACAGATACGCAGTATTTT
CDR3: CASSQPPMGRGSSTDTQYF
D: NA
J: TRBJ2-3
size: few
V: TRBV4-1

DNA: TGTGCCAGCAGCTGGGACAGGGAGAAGTACTTC
CDR3: CASSWDREKYF
D: TRBD1
J: TRBJ2-7
size: NA
V: TRBV7-2

DNA: TGTGCCAGCTCACCCCGGGACAAGGGCGTGGGAAAAACTGAAGCTTTCTTT
CDR3: CASSPRDKGVGKTEAFF
D: NA
J: TRBJ1-1
size: NA
V: TRBV18

DNA: TGTGCCAGCAGCTTACTTAGCGGGGGGGCGGCCTACAATGAGCAGTTCTTC
CDR3: CASSLLSGGAAYNEQFF
D: TRBD2
J: TRBJ2-1
size: NA
V: TRBV7-3

DNA: TGCAGCGCACGTGTAGAGAACGGAAACACCATATATTTT
CDR3: CSARVENGNTIYF
D: NA
J: TRBJ1-3
size: once
V: TRBV29-1

DNA: TGTGCCAGCACCGGGACATCCAATGAAAAACTGTTTTTT
CDR3: CASTGTSNEKLFF
D: NA
J: TRBJ1-4
size: NA
V: TRBV19

DNA: TGTGCCAGCAGTGACTCGAAAAGGTCGGGACAAGGGGACACTGAAGCTTTCTTT
CDR3: CASSDSKRSGQGDTEAFF
D: NA
J: TRBJ1-1
size: NA
V: TRBV6-4

DNA: TGTGCCAGCAGCTTGGGACCCGTATATTCGGGACAAAACTATGGCTACACCTTC
CDR3: CASSLGPVYSGQNYGYTF
D: NA
J: TRBJ1-2
size: NA
V: TRBV5-6

DNA: TGTGCCAGCAGCTGGGGGGGCGGCTATGGCTACACCTTC
CDR3: CASSWGGGYGYTF
D: NA
J: TRBJ1-2
size: once
V: TRBV5-6

DNA: TGTGCCAGCAGCCACTGGGACAGGGCTTTCGCCAAAAACATTCAGTACTTC
CDR3: CASSHWDRAFAKNIQYF
D: TRBD1
J: TRBJ2-4
size: few
V: TRBV3-1/TRBV3-2

DNA: TGCGCCAGCAGGGACAGGGTAACTGGGGCCAACGTCCTGACTTTC
CDR3: CASRDRVTGANVLTF
D: TRBD1
J: TRBJ2-6
size: NA
V: TRBV5-1

DNA: TGTGCCAGCAGCCGGACAGGAGCCCAGACTAATGAAAAACTGTTTTTT
CDR3: CASSRTGAQTNEKLFF
D: TRBD1
J: TRBJ1-4
size: NA
V: TRBV7-9

DNA: TGTGCCAGCAGTTATTTGGGCTCTGAAGCTTTCTTT
CDR3: CASSYLGSEAFF
D: NA
J: TRBJ1-1
size: NA
V: TRBV6-5

DNA: TGCAGTGCTAGTGAACAGGGCGGATCAGCTTTCTTT
CDR3: CSASEQGGSAFF
D: NA
J: TRBJ1-1
size: NA
V: TRBV20-1

DNA: TGTGCCAGCAGCAAATATCCAGGGGCTCGTTCCTACGAGCAGTACTTC
CDR3: CASSKYPGARSYEQYF
D: NA
J: TRBJ2-7
size: NA
V: TRBV21-1

DNA: TGCGCCAGCAGCTTGGGGGGAGCGGGGGCCAGCTCCTACAATGAGCAGTTCTTC
CDR3: CASSLGGAGASSYNEQFF
D: TRBD2
J: TRBJ2-1
size: NA
V: TRBV5-1

DNA: TGTGCCAGCAGCTTTCGGTCACTCCTAGGTCCGCAGTATTTT
CDR3: CASSFRSLLGPQYF
D: NA
J: TRBJ2-3
size: NA
V: TRBV7-9

DNA: TGTGCCAGCAGTTACTCCCCGACAGATAACTATGGCTACACCTTC
CDR3: CASSYSPTDNYGYTF
D: NA
J: TRBJ1-2
size: NA
V: TRBV6-5

DNA: TGTGCCAGCAGCTTATTCGGGCAGGGGATCAACGAGCAGTACTTC
CDR3: CASSLFGQGINEQYF
D: NA
J: TRBJ2-7
size: NA
V: TRBV7-8

DNA: TGTGCCAGCAGTCTCCAACCGGGACAGGGAAGGGTAGGTGAGCAGTTCTTC
CDR3: CASSLQPGQGRVGEQFF
D: TRBD1
J: TRBJ2-1
size: few
V: TRBV6-6

DNA: TGTGCCAGCAGCCCTTTAAACGGGGTGATGGTACGTGGCTACACCTTC
CDR3: CASSPLNGVMVRGYTF
D: NA
J: TRBJ1-2
size: NA
V: TRBV27

DNA: TGTGCCAGCAGTTACGGAGGACAGGGTGATGGCTACACCTTC
CDR3: CASSYGGQGDGYTF
D: TRBD1
J: TRBJ1-2
size: NA
V: TRBV6-2/TRBV6-3

DNA: TGTGCCAGCAGTGACCCGGGACAGGGTCTCAATCAGCCCCAGCATTTT
CDR3: CASSDPGQGLNQPQHF
D: TRBD1
J: TRBJ1-5
size: NA
V: TRBV28

DNA: TGCGCCAGCAGCCAAGTAGGCAGGGGCGCCCGCTACGAGCAGTACTTC
CDR3: CASSQVGRGARYEQYF
D: NA
J: TRBJ2-7
size: once
V: TRBV4-1

DNA: TGTGCCATCAGTGGAGGGGACAGTATGAACTATGGCTACACCTTC
CDR3: CAISGGDSMNYGYTF
D: TRBD1
J: TRBJ1-2
size: NA
V: TRBV10-3

DNA: TGTGCCAGCAGCTGGGACAGGGGAAGGGAGAACGAGCAGTACTTC
CDR3: CASSWDRGRENEQYF
D: TRBD1
J: TRBJ2-7
size: NA
V: TRBV7-2

DNA: TGTGTCAGCACCCAATCGGGGACAGGCTCCTACGAGCAGTACTTC
CDR3: CVSTQSGTGSYEQYF
D: TRBD1
J: TRBJ2-7
size: NA
V: TRBV6-5